The T cell receptor beta chain under discussion was sequenced for a study of T cell clonotyping in hematopoietic cell transplantation. Study results and caveats: Broader posttransplant TCR repertoire diversity was predicted by graft donor and pretransplant recipient Inverse Simpson Index values. Pathologically expanded recipient clonotypes increased progressively from day 30 to day 180 as diversity fell. Few recipient clonotypes overlapped donors; over 97% were de novo at given depth. No sorting was done, leaving CD4 and CD8 contributions mixed.

Assay: immunoSEQ multiplex PCR; the TCRdb copy retains only in-frame clones and omits some. This table holds 8,000 or so clones, approximately 90% found once. V was pared by 3 bases and J by 3 bases, with 3 bases between. Germline V gives CDR1 MDHEN, CDR2 SYDVKM. This CDR3 contains 12 residues. Concerning this clone: What it binds is not known.

Sequences were derived from PBMCs, sampled 180 days after allogeneic stem cell transplant. The sequence was collected from a female patient aged 50 to 60 who had an allogeneic stem cell transplant from an unrelated donor, so the T cells may come from the graft donor. Some clones in this sample may be carry-over from other donors' samples. V usage is TRBV28 and J usage is TRBJ1-5, with D hard to call. CDR3 loop: CASSLNNQPQHF. CDR3 bases: TGTGCCAGCAGTTTGAACAATCAGCCCCAGCATTTT.